Listed below are T cell receptor beta chains from one sample, sequenced in a study of post-analysis software for immune sequencing data. TCRdb redid the calling of the PCR reads with MiXCR, one entry per CDR3 protein. This table has around 700,000 distinct CDR3 sequences, roughly three fifths appearing once. The sequencing sample was made of blood. These receptors were taken from a girl aged 2 to 9 with multiple sclerosis. Both conserved end residues are part of each CDR3. Each record gives: D gene, V gene, J gene, clone size, CDR3 protein, CDR3 DNA. A D gene is named only where the DNA matches it firmly. Not every row has a clone size; where given, it reads once, few, many or a size class.

.	TRBV29-1	TRBJ2-1	.	CSVLDPSSYNEQFF	TGCAGCGTTCTTGACCCTAGCTCCTACAATGAGCAGTTCTTC
.	TRBV2	TRBJ2-3	.	CASSEGLPTDTQYF	TGTGCCAGCAGTGAGGGCCTCCCCACAGATACGCAGTATTTT
TRBD1	TRBV4-1	TRBJ1-4	.	CASSQVGTVFNEKLFF	TGCGCCAGCAGCCAAGTGGGGACAGTGTTTAATGAAAAACTGTTTTTT
.	TRBV7-2	TRBJ1-1	many	CASSLGGMNTEAFF	TGTGCCAGCAGCTTAGGAGGGATGAACACTGAAGCTTTCTTT
.	TRBV5-1	TRBJ2-3	few	CASSLGRLPFTDTQYF	TGCGCCAGCAGCTTGGGTAGACTACCCTTCACAGATACGCAGTATTTT
.	TRBV5-1	TRBJ2-5	few	CASSRDRAGEQYF	TGCGCCAGCAGCCGCGACAGGGCGGGGGAGCAGTACTTC
TRBD2	TRBV7-3	TRBJ2-3	.	CASSRTSGESTDTQYF	TGTGCCAGCAGCCGCACTAGCGGGGAAAGCACAGATACGCAGTATTTT
TRBD1	TRBV24-1	TRBJ2-4	.	CATSDLRDSKNIQYF	TGTGCCACCAGTGACCTAAGGGACAGCAAAAACATTCAGTACTTC
.	TRBV6-5	TRBJ2-7	.	CASGPRTLYNEQYF	TGTGCCAGTGGACCCCGGACGCTTTACAATGAGCAGTACTTC
TRBD2	TRBV7-3	TRBJ2-1	few	CASSLSASGRASYNEQFF	TGTGCCAGCAGCTTATCAGCTAGCGGGAGGGCCTCCTACAATGAGCAGTTCTTC
.	TRBV15	TRBJ2-5	few	CATSRDRTAPSRYF	TGTGCCACCAGCAGAGATCGGACAGCGCCGAGTAGGTACTTC
TRBD1	TRBV7-9	TRBJ1-1	.	CASSAQGEVTEAFF	TGTGCCAGCAGCGCACAGGGGGAAGTCACTGAAGCTTTCTTT
.	TRBV7-8	TRBJ2-5	.	CASRERSPETQYF	TGTGCATCCCGGGAGCGCAGCCCGGAGACCCAGTACTTC
.	TRBV27	TRBJ2-6	.	CASSFGTTGANVLTF	TGTGCCAGCAGTTTTGGTACTACTGGGGCCAACGTCCTGACTTTC
.	TRBV29-1	TRBJ2-1	.	CSGYGSSLNEQFF	TGCAGCGGGTATGGCTCAAGCCTCAATGAGCAGTTCTTC
TRBD2	TRBV18	TRBJ2-3	.	CASSPPSGVSDTQYF	TGTGCCAGCTCACCACCTAGCGGGGTCTCAGATACGCAGTATTTT
TRBD2	TRBV6-5	TRBJ2-5	.	CASSLHYPSSGRIETQYF	TGTGCCAGCAGTTTACACTACCCCTCATCCGGGAGGATTGAGACCCAGTACTTC
TRBD1	TRBV3-1	TRBJ1-6	.	CASSQGQGAKRNSPLHF	TGTGCCAGCAGCCAAGGTCAGGGGGCGAAACGGAATTCACCCCTCCACTTT
.	TRBV25-1	TRBJ1-1	.	CASSATPGATANTEAFF	TGTGCCAGCAGCGCCACTCCAGGGGCTACCGCGAACACTGAAGCTTTCTTT
.	TRBV4-1	TRBJ2-3	once	CASSQDFESGHADTQYF	TGCGCCAGCAGCCAAGATTTTGAAAGCGGGCACGCAGATACGCAGTATTTT
.	TRBV5-1	TRBJ2-4	few	CASSPGMLGNIQYF	TGCGCCAGCAGCCCTGGTATGTTAGGAAACATTCAGTACTTC
.	TRBV7-8	TRBJ1-2	.	CASSLVGRSNYGYTF	TGTGCCAGCAGCTTAGTCGGCCGGAGTAACTATGGCTACACCTTC
TRBD2	TRBV12-3/TRBV12-4	TRBJ2-5	.	CASSRFSGSVPETQYF	TGTGCCAGCAGTCGTTTCAGCGGGAGTGTACCAGAGACCCAGTACTTC
.	TRBV18	TRBJ1-1	few	CASSRGSDRTEAFF	TGTGCCAGCTCACGGGGCTCCGACCGAACTGAAGCTTTCTTT
.	TRBV12-3/TRBV12-4	TRBJ2-5	.	CASSFFTETQYF	TGTGCCAGCAGTTTTTTCACGGAGACCCAGTACTTC
.	TRBV5-1	TRBJ2-1	.	CASSRGSSGHNEQFF	TGCGCCAGCAGCCGGGGAAGTAGCGGTCACAATGAGCAGTTCTTC
.	TRBV6-5	TRBJ2-1	.	CASSYGGRGEQFF	TGTGCCAGCAGTTACGGGGGGCGGGGTGAGCAGTTCTTC
.	TRBV2	TRBJ1-1	.	CASSEEHLTEAFF	TGTGCCAGCAGTGAAGAACACCTCACTGAAGCTTTCTTT
.	TRBV7-8	TRBJ2-1	.	CASRPWGDYNEQFF	TGTGCCAGCAGGCCGTGGGGGGACTACAATGAGCAGTTCTTC
.	TRBV28	TRBJ1-5	.	CASSPQGIGQPQHF	TGTGCCAGCAGTCCCCAGGGGATCGGTCAGCCCCAGCATTTT
.	TRBV4-1	TRBJ2-7	.	CASSPSNQLDSSSYEQYF	TGCGCCAGCAGCCCATCGAACCAACTCGACTCAAGCTCCTACGAGCAGTACTTC
TRBD1	TRBV6-2/TRBV6-3	TRBJ2-1	.	CASNKGQGADEQFF	TGTGCCAGCAATAAGGGACAGGGGGCCGATGAGCAGTTCTTC
TRBD2	TRBV12-3/TRBV12-4	TRBJ2-3	.	CASRFSGSTSTDTQYF	TGTGCCAGCAGGTTTAGCGGGTCGACTAGCACAGATACGCAGTATTTT
TRBD1	TRBV2	TRBJ2-7	.	CASGKGAAYEQYF	TGTGCCAGCGGGAAGGGGGCCGCCTACGAGCAGTACTTC
.	TRBV7-3	TRBJ2-6	once	CASRPGSGANVLTF	TGTGCCAGCAGGCCGGGGTCTGGGGCCAACGTCCTGACTTTC
.	TRBV12-3/TRBV12-4	TRBJ1-5	.	CASSLRQNSNQPQHF	TGTGCCAGCAGTTTACGGCAGAATAGCAATCAGCCCCAGCATTTT
.	TRBV20-1	TRBJ2-3	few	CSAMSSQRTRSGDTQYF	TGCAGTGCTATGAGCTCACAGCGGACCCGATCAGGTGATACGCAGTATTTT
.	TRBV6-5	TRBJ2-7	.	CASSQDRTYEQYF	TGTGCCAGCAGTCAAGACAGGACCTACGAGCAGTACTTC
TRBD2	TRBV5-6	TRBJ2-7	.	CASSPYQGLAGGNEQYF	TGTGCCAGCAGCCCATACCAGGGACTAGCGGGAGGTAACGAGCAGTACTTC
TRBD2	TRBV7-2	TRBJ2-1	.	CASSPSSGGASYNEQFF	TGTGCCAGCAGCCCATCTAGCGGGGGGGCGTCCTACAATGAGCAGTTCTTC
TRBD1	TRBV6-6	TRBJ2-1	.	CASSLDRAEQFF	TGTGCCAGCAGTTTAGACAGGGCTGAGCAGTTCTTC
.	TRBV21-1	TRBJ1-5	.	CASTLYSNQPQHF	TGTGCCAGCACCCTTTATAGCAATCAGCCCCAGCATTTT
.	TRBV27	TRBJ2-3	.	CASSLGTRAKSQYF	TGTGCCAGCAGTCTGGGGACACGGGCCAAGTCCCAGTATTTT
TRBD2	TRBV20-1	TRBJ2-5	.	CSARVGFSGRVGETQYF	TGCAGTGCTAGAGTAGGTTTTAGCGGGAGAGTTGGAGAGACCCAGTACTTC
TRBD2	TRBV5-1	TRBJ2-7	.	CASSSGLAREQYF	TGCGCCAGCAGCTCTGGACTAGCGAGAGAGCAGTACTTC
.	TRBV5-4	TRBJ1-2	.	CASSLVRNWQSYTF	TGTGCCAGCAGCTTGGTCCGAAACTGGCAGAGCTACACCTTC
.	TRBV10-3	TRBJ2-3	.	CAISGVRPPRPDTQYF	TGTGCCATCAGTGGGGTTAGGCCCCCAAGACCAGATACGCAGTATTTT
TRBD1	TRBV29-1	TRBJ2-7	.	CSVGGDRTYEQYF	TGCAGCGTTGGGGGGGACAGGACCTACGAGCAGTACTTC
.	TRBV10-3	TRBJ2-1	few	CAINRRGTWSYNEQFF	TGTGCCATCAATAGAAGGGGTACTTGGTCCTACAATGAGCAGTTCTTC
.	TRBV12-3/TRBV12-4	TRBJ1-2	few	CASSPAKRGYTF	TGTGCCAGCAGTCCCGCCAAGAGGGGCTACACCTTC
.	TRBV29-1	TRBJ2-3	few	CSVSWSDTQYF	TGCAGCGTCTCATGGTCAGATACGCAGTATTTT
TRBD2	TRBV6-5	TRBJ2-7	few	CASRPGGVSTYNEQYF	TGTGCCAGCAGACCCGGGGGGGTCTCCACCTACAATGAGCAGTACTTC